The present entry profiles one T cell receptor beta chain with its context. What it recognizes is unknown. This entry comes from a study of T cell responses to AZD1222 COVID-19 vaccine. Whole-study results and caveats: Breadth and depth of Spike-specific TCRs rose after two AZD1222 doses.

Measured with immunoSEQ multiplex PCR; TCRdb has only the in-frame clones, and not every one. This table holds approximately 130,000 clones, approximately 88% found once. V was pared by 0 bases and J by 8 bases, with 10 bases between. The CDR3 contains 13 residues. CDR1 is MNHEY, CDR2 SVGAGI, per germline. This sequence was found in an adult who received the AZD1222 COVID-19 vaccine. Sequenced material: peripheral blood, taken 28 days after the second AZD1222 dose. The chain employs TRBV6-5 and TRBJ1-2; TRBD1 might be the D (5 bases). In nucleotides, the CDR3 is TGTGCCAGCAGTTACTCCCGCAGGGTGGGCTACACCTTC. Protein sequence: CASSYSRRVGYTF.